One sample yielded the 3 T cell receptor beta chains listed below, sequenced in a study of CD8 T cells in Susac syndrome. Random hexamers were used to reverse transcribe roughly 0.45 to 1 ug of RNA. TCRdb called the immunoSEQ multiplex PCR reads again in MiXCR, with one record for every CDR3 protein. The data show a few hundred thousand distinct CDR3 sequences, 85% to 95% seen once. Sequenced: CD4+ T cells from PBMCs. The receptors were gathered from a human donor with multiple sclerosis.

The V gene is TRBV29-1, the J gene TRBJ2-2; D gene unclear. Trimming shortened V by 4 bases and J by 0 bases, and 12 bases separated the two germline ends. Germline CDR1 and CDR2: SQVTM and ANQGSEA. This CDR3 contains 15 residues. CDR3 residues: CSVALRAANTGELFF. The CDR3 DNA is TGCAGCGTTGCCCTCCGGGCCGCGAACACCGGGGAGCTGTTTTTT.

This chain joins TRBV3-1 and TRBJ2-7, with 8 nucleotides matching TRBD1. Germline CDR1 and CDR2: LGHDT and YNNKEL (reference sequence). The CDR3 sequence is 15 residues long. J gave up 3 bases and V 4 bases, and 8 bases lay outside the gene matches. CDR3 amino acids: CASSPGQGGIYEQYF. The CDR3 nucleotides read TGTGCCAGCAGCCCCGGACAGGGAGGTATCTACGAGCAGTACTTC.

This chain links TRBV20-1 with TRBJ1-6, with D possibly TRBD1 on 6 matching bases. The length of the CDR3 is 14 residues. Trimming removed 0 bases from V and 10 bases from J, with 13 bases in between. Germline assignment: CDR1 DFQATT and CDR2 SNEGSKA (reference sequence). The CDR3 DNA sequence: TGCAGTGCTAGAGATACGGGGGCGGGATCACCCCTCCACTTT. Protein product: CSARDTGAGSPLHF.